Below are 17 T cell receptor beta chains sequenced from a single sample in a study of CD8 T cells in Susac syndrome. It was with random hexamers that 0.5 to 1 ug RNA was reverse transcribed. MiXCR was run by TCRdb on the immunoSEQ multiplex PCR reads, yielding one entry per CDR3 protein. The profile shows approximately 190,000 distinct CDR3 sequences, around 95% of them singletons. The sequenced material came from CD8+ T cells from PBMCs. The receptors derive from a human donor with Susac syndrome.

The chain employs TRBV3-1 and TRBJ1-6, with D possibly matching TRBD1 (5 bases). The CDR3 has 18 amino acids. Germline values: CDR1 LGHDT, CDR2 YNNKEL (reference sequence). The ends were cut back, 1 base at V and 7 bases at J, with 20 bases in the middle. CDR3: CASSQVLDRGERNSPLHF. The CDR3 DNA reads TGTGCCAGCAGCCAAGTCTTAGACCGGGGGGAACGGAATTCACCCCTCCACTTT.

Points on this clonotype: Relative to the germline gene, one junction end is altered; a read error may explain this. The V gene is TRBV11-2, the J gene TRBJ2-2, with TRBD2 identical over 9 bases. The germline V gene has CDR1 SGHAT and CDR2 FQNNGV. The CDR3 is made up of 14 amino acids. For the CDR3, the DNA is TGTGCCAGCAGCGTTAGCGGGAGACCCGGGGAGCCGTTTTTT. Translated, it gives CASSVSGRPGEPFF.

The V gene is TRBV5-1, the J gene TRBJ1-2, with D unresolved. This CDR3 region has 14 residues. Germline V lookup: CDR1 SGHRS, CDR2 YFSETQ. The V and J ends lost 1 base and 2 bases respectively, with 9 bases between them. CDR3 bases: TGCGCCAGCAGCTTGACTGCGGCCAACTATGGCTACACCTTC. This translates into CASSLTAANYGYTF. The full variable domain, in which reference TRBV5-1 and TRBJ1-2 provide the parts outside the CDR3, is KAGVTQTPRYLIKTRGQQVTLSCSPISGHRSVSWYQQTPGQGLQFLFEYFSETQRNKGNFPGRFSGRQFSNSRSEMNVSTLELGDSALYLCASSLTAANYGYTFGSGTRLTVV.

The rearrangement joins TRBV4-1 to TRBJ1-1; D is undetermined. Deletions cut 2 bases from V and 1 base from J, with 11 bases between. Germline V gene sequence: CDR1 MGHRA, CDR2 YSYEKL. The CDR3 is made up of 15 amino acids. CDR3 in amino acids: CASSQSQTSNTEAFF. CDR3 DNA: TGCGCCAGCAGCCAATCCCAGACCTCGAACACTGAAGCTTTCTTT.

The V and J genes are TRBV2 and TRBJ2-7; D possibly uses TRBD1 or TRBD2 (5 bases each). V was clipped by 6 bases and J by 3 bases, with 15 bases between them. This CDR3 has 14 residues. CDR1 and CDR2 from the germline V gene are SNHLY and FYNNEI. The CDR3, as DNA: TGTGCCAGCAGGAGGGACCCAATCGGCTACGAGCAGTACTTC. This encodes CASRRDPIGYEQYF.

V and J are TRBV2 and TRBJ1-5; D might be TRBD1 (5 bases). CDR3 length: 14 residues. The V gene lost 4 bases and the J gene lost 6 bases, with 13 bases spanning the gap. Germline CDR1 is SNHLY and CDR2 is FYNNEI. This chain's CDR3 is CASSVGQGGQPQHF. Written as DNA, the CDR3 is TGTGCCAGCAGTGTAGGGCAGGGTGGTCAGCCCCAGCATTTT.

This chain connects TRBV4-1 to TRBJ1-1, with D perhaps TRBD1 (6 bases). Trimming left V 5 bases short and J 11 bases short, with 18 bases between. CDR1 and CDR2 from the germline V gene are MGHRA and YSYEKL. CDR3 size: 13 residues. The CDR3: CASSVGGPIRAFF. In DNA form, the CDR3 reads TGCGCCAGCAGCGTAGGGGGGCCTATAAGGGCTTTCTTT.

This clonotype was counted a single time. CDR3 sequence: CASSEVGGNQPQHF. CDR3 nucleotide sequence: TGTGCCAGCAGCGAGGTGGGGGGGAATCAGCCCCAGCATTTT. J is TRBJ1-5 and V is TRBV6-6; weak D call: TRBD1 (5 bases). Germline assignment: CDR1 MNHNY and CDR2 SVGAGI (reference sequence). This CDR3 has 14 residues. The V gene lost 6 bases and the J gene lost 4 bases, with 13 bases spanning the gap.

In this sample, this clonotype turned up a few times. The V call is TRBV6-5, the J call TRBJ1-2; D perhaps matches TRBD1 (6 bases). Trimming pared 4 bases from V and 6 bases from J, leaving 6 bases between. CDR1 is MNHEY, CDR2 SVGAGI, per germline. CDR3 length: 11 residues. DNA for the CDR3: TGTGCCAGCAGTTCAGGGGATGGCTACACCTTC. This sequence encodes CASSSGDGYTF.

The V gene is TRBV3-1, the J gene TRBJ2-3; D unresolved. The V and J ends lost 1 base and 12 bases respectively, with 14 bases between them. Germline CDR1 reads LGHDT; CDR2 reads YNNKEL (reference sequence). The CDR3 spans 13 residues. The CDR3 DNA sequence: TGTGCCAGCAGCCAAGGTACCCCTCCTTCCCAGTATTTT. Translated: CASSQGTPPSQYF.

CDR3 nucleotide sequence: TGTGCCAGCAGCAGGGAGGACAGGGCGCCTAATGAAAAACTGTTTTTT. It specifies CASSREDRAPNEKLFF. V gene TRBV7-9 combines with J gene TRBJ1-4, with 8 bases fitting TRBD1. This CDR3 has 16 residues. The V segment lost 5 bases and the J segment 3 bases; nucleotides outside the gene matches: 8. Germline V gene lookup returns CDR1 SEHNR and CDR2 FQNEAQ (reference sequence).

This rearrangement joins TRBV5-1 to TRBJ1-1; TRBD1 matches at 7 bases. The CDR3 has 14 amino acids. The V segment lost 3 bases and the J segment 6 bases; nucleotides outside the gene matches: 8. CDR1 is SGHRS, CDR2 YFSETQ, per germline. CDR3 bases: TGCGCCAGCAGCTCACAGGGGCGGTTGGCTGAAGCTTTCTTT. It is translated as CASSSQGRLAEAFF.

This chain connects TRBV7-9 to TRBJ2-1; D may be TRBD2 (6 bases). This CDR3 contains 16 residues. V was clipped by 1 base and J by 5 bases, with 15 bases between them. Germline V lookup: CDR1 SEHNR, CDR2 FQNEAQ (reference sequence). DNA of the CDR3: TGTGCCAGCAGCTTAGAGGTTTGGCTAGCGAACAATGAGCAGTTCTTC. Encoded protein: CASSLEVWLANNEQFF.

The J gene is TRBJ2-5, the V gene TRBV4-1; 9 nucleotides align to TRBD1. The CDR3 has 15 amino acids. With V trimmed by 1 base and J by 4 bases, 4 bases remained unmatched. Germline-derived CDR1 and CDR2 are MGHRA and YSYEKL. The chain's CDR3 is CASSQAHRGPETQYF. CDR3 DNA sequence: TGCGCCAGCAGCCAAGCCCACAGGGGGCCAGAGACCCAGTACTTC.

V and J are TRBV19 and TRBJ1-2, with TRBD1 as a possible D gene (5 bases). Germline CDR1 reads LNHDA; CDR2 reads SQIVND (reference sequence). The germline V and J ends were trimmed by 5 bases and 3 bases, with 13 bases remaining between them. There are 14 residues in the CDR3. The CDR3 bases are TGTGCCAGTAGTGCCCGGGCACAGGACTATGGCTACACCTTC. Its protein product is CASSARAQDYGYTF.

This clonotype was seen a few times. The chain couples TRBV27 to TRBJ2-7, with a possible D match to TRBD2 (6 bases). CDR3 length: 13 amino acids. V gave up 3 bases and J gave up 0 bases, with 6 bases separating them. CDR1 is MNHEY, CDR2 SMNVEV, per germline (reference sequence). Written as DNA, the CDR3 is TGTGCCAGCAGTTTGGAGGGCTCCTACGAGCAGTACTTC. This encodes CASSLEGSYEQYF.

This chain joins TRBV20-1 and TRBJ2-7, with 9 bases matching TRBD2. In germline, CDR1 is DFQATT, CDR2 SNEGSKA (reference sequence). CDR3 length: 13 residues. Trimming removed 3 bases from V and 4 bases from J; junction bases left unmatched: 4. CDR3 DNA: TGCAGTGCTAGGCGGGGGGGACCTTACGAGCAGTACTTC. Its protein product is CSARRGGPYEQYF.